This T cell receptor beta chain was retrieved from a study of CD8+CD57+ T cells in acquired aplastic anemia. For the study at large: Sorted CD4+ and CD8+ cell DNA averaged roughly 3.2 ug. Study observations and caveats: Levels of CD8+ Simpson's diversity were not significantly distinct in patients versus controls. Patients had roughly 31 CD8+ CDR3 sequences in common with controls (the shared set).

CDR1 is SGHNT and CDR2 is YENEEA in the germline V gene. The CDR3 length is 14 residues. V lost 3 bases and J lost 6, with 11 bases in between. Genomic DNA acted as the template from which TCR beta VDJ combination and CDR3 sequence profiling were carried out. TCRdb recomputed calls from the reads with MiXCR, one row per CDR3 protein. This sample yields 310,000 or so distinct CDR3 sequences, of which roughly 53% are seen a single time; under 1.5% belongs to the top ten. Worth noting for this clonotype: The antigen is undetermined.

Sequencing was done on patients that had shown CD8+CD57+ cell expansion by flow cytometry. Specimen: sorted CD4+, CD8+, or CD8+CD57+ T cells (not recorded which) from PBMCs. The clonotype comes from a human donor with aplastic anemia. The chain couples TRBV11-3 to TRBJ2-2; D unclear. The CDR3 DNA follows: TGTGCCAGCAGCTTGAATAGGTTGGCCGGGGAGCTGTTTTTT. Protein product: CASSLNRLAGELFF.